This is a list of T cell receptor beta chains from one sample in a study of tumor-infiltrating lymphocytes in primary liver carcinoma. TCRdb ran MiXCR on the multiplex PCR reads and lists one entry per CDR3 protein. Here the sample spans some 110,000 distinct CDR3 sequences, 50% to 80% being singletons. The sample consisted of liver tumor tissue from sampling region 3. These receptors came from a woman aged 55-70 years with primary liver carcinoma and hepatitis B virus infection. Each CDR3 is given with its conserved first and last residue. D genes are given only for firm matches. A clone size is listed for some rows: how often the clone was seen (once, few, many), or a class if it is expanded.

j_call clone_size d_call v_call cdr3_aa cdr3_nt
TRBJ2-2 many - TRBV12-3/TRBV12-4 CASSPVQAGNTGELFF TGTGCCAGCAGCCCGGTCCAGGCGGGGAACACCGGGGAGCTGTTTTTT
TRBJ2-5 - TRBD2 TRBV11-2 CARSPSGGGQTQYF TGTGCCCGTAGCCCTAGCGGGGGCGGTCAGACCCAGTACTTC
TRBJ2-5 few TRBD2 TRBV7-9 CASSLVLGGLAGETQYF TGTGCCAGCAGCTTAGTACTGGGTGGACTAGCGGGAGAGACCCAGTACTTC
TRBJ2-7 many - TRBV5-5 CASSFGTAGEQYF TGTGCCAGCAGCTTCGGGACGGCGGGCGAGCAGTACTTC
TRBJ2-3 - - TRBV7-3 CASSLTGLADTQYF TGTGCCAGCAGCTTAACAGGGTTAGCAGATACGCAGTATTTT
TRBJ2-7 many - TRBV5-6 CASSDLGDEQYF TGTGCCAGCAGCGATCTAGGAGACGAGCAGTACTTC
TRBJ2-4 few TRBD2 TRBV4-2 CASSQESPSGRVGPGDILYF TGTGCCAGCAGCCAAGAGTCCCCTAGCGGGAGGGTAGGGCCAGGAGACATTCTGTACTTC
TRBJ2-3 - - TRBV11-2 CVSSLGPVAPDTQYF TGTGTCAGCAGCTTAGGCCCTGTGGCGCCGGATACGCAGTATTTT
TRBJ2-1 - - TRBV11-2 CASSFTPLGSSYNEEFF TGCGCCAGCAGCTTTACCCCACTGGGGAGCTCCTACAATGAGGAGTTCTTC
TRBJ2-3 many TRBD2 TRBV6-5 CASSSSGRSTDTQYF TGTGCCAGCAGTTCTAGCGGGAGGAGCACAGATACGCAGTATTTT
TRBJ2-7 - TRBD1 TRBV11-3 CTSSPGSGGNYKRYF TGTACCAGCAGCCCCGGGTCAGGGGGCAACTACAAGCGGTACTTC
TRBJ1-5 - - TRBV20-1 CSARDYREGGQPQHF TGCAGTGCTAGAGATTATCGAGAGGGAGGCCAGCCCCAGCATTTT
TRBJ2-1 once - TRBV11-3 CANSAGGHNERFF TGTGCCAACAGTGCCGGGGGCCACAATGAGCGGTTCTTC
TRBJ2-1 - TRBD2 TRBV11-3 CASSVTSGGQYNEQFF TGTGCCAGCAGCGTGACTAGCGGAGGTCAGTACAATGAGCAGTTCTTC
TRBJ2-1 few - TRBV19 CASSMRLRKDNEQFF TGTGCCAGTAGTATGAGACTAAGGAAGGACAATGAGCAGTTCTTC
TRBJ2-5 many - TRBV28 CASSTLQGAKETQYF TGTGCCAGCAGTACCCTACAAGGAGCAAAAGAGACCCAGTACTTC
TRBJ1-1 many - TRBV30 CAWRTGYSNTEAFF TGTGCCTGGAGGACCGGTTACAGCAACACTGAAGCTTTCTTT
TRBJ1-5 - - TRBV28 CASRDNLQPQHF TGTGCCAGCAGAGACAACCTTCAGCCCCAGCATTTT
TRBJ2-7 - - TRBV4-1 CASSQDAYGDAHEQYF TGCGCCAGCAGCCAAGACGCGTACGGAGATGCCCACGAGCAGTACTTC
TRBJ2-1 medium-sized - TRBV11-2 CASSLVRDFLRQFF TGTGCCAGCAGCTTAGTTAGGGACTTCCTTCGCCAGTTCTTC
TRBJ2-1 - - TRBV6-4 CASSETNYNEQFF TGTGCCAGCAGCGAGACCAACTACAATGAGCAGTTCTTC
TRBJ2-7 once TRBD2 TRBV11-3 CTSSVSGREHEQYF TGTACCAGCAGCGTAAGCGGGCGGGAGCACGAGCAATACTTC
TRBJ2-3 - TRBD1 TRBV11-2 CASNPLTGGTDTQYF TGTGCCAGCAATCCCCTGACAGGGGGCACAGATACGCAGTATTTT
TRBJ2-5 - - TRBV28 CASRQDPGETQYF TGTGCCAGCAGACAGGACCCCGGGGAGACCCAGTACTTC
TRBJ2-7 few TRBD1 TRBV9 CASSPRTGSGEQYF TGTGCCAGCAGCCCTCGGACAGGGTCGGGCGAGCAGTACTTC
TRBJ1-5 - TRBD1 TRBV24-1 CATREDRDAIANQPQHF TGTGCCACCAGGGAAGACAGGGATGCTATAGCAAATCAGCCCCAGCATTTT
TRBJ2-5 - TRBD1 TRBV20-1 CSAVGTGAGETQYF TGCAGTGCTGTCGGGACAGGGGCGGGAGAGACCCAGTACTTC
TRBJ1-1 many - TRBV12-3/TRBV12-4 CASSLARGLNTEAFF TGTGCCAGCAGTTTAGCGCGGGGATTGAACACTGAAGCTTTCTTT
TRBJ1-1 - - TRBV11-2 CASSFRDRNIEAFF TGCGCCAGCAGCTTTAGAGACAGGAACATTGAAGCTTTCTTT
TRBJ2-1 - TRBD2 TRBV7-9 CASSLGGSRNEQFF TGTGCCAGCAGTCTCGGCGGGAGCCGGAATGAGCAGTTCTTC
TRBJ2-1 - TRBD2 TRBV5-1 CASSDWTSGGSNEQFF TGCGCCAGCAGCGACTGGACTAGCGGGGGGAGTAATGAGCAGTTCTTC
TRBJ2-1 many TRBD2 TRBV6-5 CASSYLGLAGGKYNEQFF TGTGCCAGCAGTTACTTGGGACTAGCGGGAGGGAAATACAATGAGCAGTTCTTC
TRBJ2-2 - - TRBV5-6 CASSSGCRATGELFF TGTGCCAGCAGCTCCGGGTGTCGGGCCACCGGGGAGCTGTTTTTT
TRBJ2-1 large - TRBV11-2 CASSFGRSSNEQFF TGTGCCAGCAGCTTTGGGCGTAGCTCCAATGAGCAGTTCTTC
TRBJ1-1 - - TRBV11-2 CASSSKHTETFF TGTGCCAGCAGCTCTAAACATACTGAAACTTTCTTT